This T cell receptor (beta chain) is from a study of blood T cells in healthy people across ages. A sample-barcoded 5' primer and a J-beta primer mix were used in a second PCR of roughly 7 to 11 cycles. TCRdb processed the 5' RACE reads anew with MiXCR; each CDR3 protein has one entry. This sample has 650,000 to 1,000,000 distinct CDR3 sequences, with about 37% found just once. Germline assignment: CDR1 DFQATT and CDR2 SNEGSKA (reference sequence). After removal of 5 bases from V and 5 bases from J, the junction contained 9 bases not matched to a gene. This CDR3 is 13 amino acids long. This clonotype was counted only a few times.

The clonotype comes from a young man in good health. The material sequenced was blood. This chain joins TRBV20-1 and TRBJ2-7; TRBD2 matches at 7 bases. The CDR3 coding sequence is TGCAGTGCTCACTGGCCTAGCGGTAACGAGCAGTACTTC. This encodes CSAHWPSGNEQYF.